Shown below are 2 T cell receptor beta chains from a single sample sequenced in a study of regulatory T cells in long-lasting Graves disease. Libraries of TCR beta came from iRepertoire HTBI primers plus Arm-PCR of CDR3 regions. TCRdb re-called the multiplex PCR reads with MiXCR, one entry per CDR3 protein. The sample has 400,000 to 500,000 distinct CDR3 sequences; approximately 15% are singletons. Time point denoted: newly diagnosed GD, antithyroid drugs for less than 3 months. The TCR library was prepared using RNA isolated from PBMCs. This sample was also put to use in a study of T cells in Graves' hyperthyroidism and ophthalmopathy.

Sample: peripheral blood mononuclear cells (PBMCs), taken at new diagnosis, from a patient treated with antithyroid drugs. The receptors here all came from a woman between 45 and 60 years old with Graves disease.

This clonotype was counted only a few times. The chain carries TRBV7-6 and TRBJ1-3; D not resolved. Trimming shortened V by 1 base and J by 7 bases, and 5 bases separated the two germline ends. In germline, CDR1 is SGHVS, CDR2 FNYEAQ. This CDR3 contains 12 residues. CDR3 protein: CASSLVPNTIYF. The CDR3 DNA sequence: TGTGCCAGCAGCTTAGTCCCCAACACCATATATTTT.

The V gene is TRBV5-1, the J gene TRBJ2-3; weak D call: TRBD1 (5 bases). This CDR3 contains 14 residues. The germline V gene has CDR1 SGHRS and CDR2 YFSETQ. The V end lost 0 bases, the J end lost 6 bases, and 11 bases lay between the germline ends. CDR3 residues: CASSLGGTGDTQYF. CDR3 nucleotides: TGCGCCAGCAGCTTGGGTGGAACAGGCGATACGCAGTATTTT.